The rows below give T cell receptor beta chains drawn from one sample of a study of regulatory T cells in long-lasting Graves disease. TCRdb ran MiXCR on the multiplex PCR reads and lists one entry per CDR3 protein. The sample contains under 450,000 distinct CDR3 sequences, 15% to 20% of which appear only once. This same sample was also taken into another study, of T cells in Graves' hyperthyroidism and ophthalmopathy.

The sequencing here drew on peripheral blood mononuclear cells (PBMCs), taken at new diagnosis, from a patient treated with antithyroid drugs. These receptor sequences come from a woman aged 18-29 years with Graves disease. The CDR3 runs from the conserved cysteine through the conserved F or W. The D gene is left open where the match is weak. For some rows the clone size is stated as once, few or many, or as a class when expanded; others skip it.

TRBJ2-7	TRBV2	NA	many	CASEGRGQADEQYF	TGTGCCAGCGAGGGGAGGGGGCAGGCGGACGAGCAGTACTTC
TRBJ1-1	TRBV5-1	NA	NA	CAGSFKGGKAFF	TGCGCCGGCAGCTTTAAGGGGGGGAAAGCTTTCTTT
TRBJ1-2	TRBV5-1	NA	many	CASSLGPTKSNGYTF	TGCGCCAGCAGCTTGGGTCCGACAAAGTCTAATGGCTACACCTTC
TRBJ2-2	TRBV10-3	NA	NA	CAISEFPRETGELFF	TGTGCCATCAGTGAGTTCCCTAGAGAAACCGGGGAGCTGTTTTTT
TRBJ1-4	TRBV12-3/TRBV12-4	TRBD1	many	CASKNNRGGGEKLFF	TGTGCCAGCAAGAATAACAGGGGAGGCGGTGAAAAACTGTTTTTT
TRBJ1-1	TRBV18	NA	NA	CASSPQTEAFF	TGTGCCAGCTCACCACAAACTGAAGCTTTCTTT
TRBJ2-3	TRBV6-2/TRBV6-3	TRBD2	many	CASFGGGGTDTQYF	TGTGCCAGCTTCGGCGGGGGAGGGACAGATACGCAGTATTTT
TRBJ1-5	TRBV6-1	NA	few	CASGLYQPQHF	TGTGCCAGCGGGCTATATCAGCCCCAGCATTTT
TRBJ1-2	TRBV5-1	NA	NA	CASSNLTGFYTF	TGCGCCAGCAGTAATTTAACAGGGTTCTACACCTTC
TRBJ2-3	TRBV7-3	TRBD2	many	CASSPGWGRGDTQYF	TGTGCCAGCAGCCCCGGGTGGGGGAGGGGAGATACGCAGTATTTT
TRBJ2-1	TRBV10-3	TRBD1	many	CAISEFGTGGNEQFF	TGTGCCATCAGTGAGTTCGGGACAGGGGGCAATGAGCAGTTCTTC
TRBJ1-1	TRBV18	NA	few	CASSGRGLNTEAFF	TGTGCCAGTTCGGGACGGGGCCTGAACACTGAAGCTTTCTTT
TRBJ2-5	TRBV30	NA	few	CAWNGRDLRETQYF	TGTGCCTGGAACGGCCGGGACCTGAGGGAGACCCAGTACTTC
TRBJ2-7	TRBV5-5	TRBD2	many	CASSLDGTTGYEQYF	TGTGCCAGCAGCCTGGACGGGACTACAGGTTACGAGCAGTACTTC
TRBJ2-7	TRBV6-1	NA	many	CASSEVGTYTRYEQYF	TGTGCCAGCAGTGAAGTGGGGACATATACTCGCTACGAGCAGTACTTC
TRBJ1-5	TRBV6-1	NA	many	CASSEWVVGETSNQPQHF	TGTGCCAGCAGTGAATGGGTAGTGGGGGAAACTAGCAATCAGCCCCAGCATTTT
TRBJ2-7	TRBV12-3/TRBV12-4	NA	few	CASSLGVGSAPREQYF	TGTGCCAGCAGTTTAGGGGTTGGATCCGCACCTAGGGAGCAGTACTTC
TRBJ2-7	TRBV27	NA	many	CASRPTNRLEQYF	TGTGCCAGCAGACCAACCAACCGACTCGAGCAGTACTTC
TRBJ1-1	TRBV7-3	NA	NA	CASSSTGSGTEAFF	TGTGCCAGCAGCTCAACAGGGAGTGGAACTGAAGCTTTCTTT
TRBJ2-1	TRBV28	TRBD2	few	CASSWGLDGKSEQFF	TGTGCCAGCAGTTGGGGACTAGATGGGAAAAGTGAGCAGTTCTTC